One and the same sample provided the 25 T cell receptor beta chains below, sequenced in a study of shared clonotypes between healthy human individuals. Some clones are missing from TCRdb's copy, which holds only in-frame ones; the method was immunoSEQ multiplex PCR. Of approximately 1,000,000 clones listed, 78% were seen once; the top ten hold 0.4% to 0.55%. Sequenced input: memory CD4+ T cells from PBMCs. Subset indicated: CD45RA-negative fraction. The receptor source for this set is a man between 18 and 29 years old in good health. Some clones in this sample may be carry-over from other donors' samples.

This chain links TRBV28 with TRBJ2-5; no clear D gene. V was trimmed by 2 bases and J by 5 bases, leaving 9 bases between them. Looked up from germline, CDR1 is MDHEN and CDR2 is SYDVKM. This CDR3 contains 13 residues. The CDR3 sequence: CASSLGPRETQYF. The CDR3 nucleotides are TGTGCCAGCAGTTTAGGGCCCAGGGAGACCCAGTACTTC.

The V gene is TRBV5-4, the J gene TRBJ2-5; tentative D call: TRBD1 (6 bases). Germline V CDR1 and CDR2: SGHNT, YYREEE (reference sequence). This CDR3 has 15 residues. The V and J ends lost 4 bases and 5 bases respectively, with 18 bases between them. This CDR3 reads CASSPLGGSEETQYF. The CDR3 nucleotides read TGTGCCAGCAGCCCACTTGGGGGCTCGGAGGAGACCCAGTACTTC.

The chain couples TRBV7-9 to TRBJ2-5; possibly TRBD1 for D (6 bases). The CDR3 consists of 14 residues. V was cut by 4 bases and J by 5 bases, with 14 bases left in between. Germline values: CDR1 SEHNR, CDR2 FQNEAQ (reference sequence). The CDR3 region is CASSSQGPGETQYF. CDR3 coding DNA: TGTGCCAGCAGCTCCCAGGGGCCGGGGGAGACCCAGTACTTC.

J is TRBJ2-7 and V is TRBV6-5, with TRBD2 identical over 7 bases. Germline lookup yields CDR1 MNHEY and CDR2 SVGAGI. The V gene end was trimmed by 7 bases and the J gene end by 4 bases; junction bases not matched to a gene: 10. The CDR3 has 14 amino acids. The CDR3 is CASTQSGKVYEQYF. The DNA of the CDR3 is TGTGCCAGCACCCAAAGCGGGAAGGTGTACGAGCAGTACTTC.

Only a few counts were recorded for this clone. This chain's CDR3 is CASSRDNNQPQHF. CDR3 nucleotides: TGTGCCAGCAGCCGGGACAACAATCAGCCCCAGCATTTT. The chain employs TRBV2 and TRBJ1-5, with D possibly matching TRBD1 (6 bases). This CDR3 has 13 residues. Germline CDR1 is SNHLY and CDR2 is FYNNEI. V was shortened by 6 bases and J by 3 bases, with 9 bases between the two germline ends.

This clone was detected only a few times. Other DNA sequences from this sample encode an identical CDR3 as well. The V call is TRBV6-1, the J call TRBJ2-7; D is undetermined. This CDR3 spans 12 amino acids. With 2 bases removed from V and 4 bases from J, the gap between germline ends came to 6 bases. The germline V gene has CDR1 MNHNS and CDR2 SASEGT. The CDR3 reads CASSEMGYEQYF. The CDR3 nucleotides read TGTGCCAGCAGTGAAATGGGTTACGAGCAGTACTTC.

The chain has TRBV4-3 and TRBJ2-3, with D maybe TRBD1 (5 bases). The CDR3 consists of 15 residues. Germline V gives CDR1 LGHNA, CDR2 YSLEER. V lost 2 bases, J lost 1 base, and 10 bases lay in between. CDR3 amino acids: CASSQQGKGTDTQYF. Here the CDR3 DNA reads TGCGCCAGCAGCCAACAGGGCAAAGGCACAGATACGCAGTATTTT.

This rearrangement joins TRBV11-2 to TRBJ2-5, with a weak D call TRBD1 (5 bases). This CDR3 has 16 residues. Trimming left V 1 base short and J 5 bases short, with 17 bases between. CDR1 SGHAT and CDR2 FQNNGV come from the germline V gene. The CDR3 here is CASSLVGAGVPETQYF. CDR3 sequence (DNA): TGTGCCAGCAGCTTAGTAGGGGCAGGTGTACCCGAGACCCAGTACTTC.

In DNA, the CDR3 is TGTGCCAGCAGTTTACAGGCAGGGGCTGAAGCTTTCTTT. This gives the protein CASSLQAGAEAFF. This chain joins TRBV28 and TRBJ1-1; the D gene is possibly TRBD1 (6 bases). Germline V lookup: CDR1 MDHEN, CDR2 SYDVKM. The CDR3 consists of 13 residues. Between the trimmed V and J ends, which lost 2 bases and 6 bases, there was a span of 10 bases.

DNA of the CDR3: TGTGCCAGCCGACCGGGACTAGCGCGAGAGCAGTACTTC. It translates to CASRPGLAREQYF. The chain combines TRBV6-5 with TRBJ2-7, with 10 bases identical to TRBD2. The CDR3 has 13 amino acids. V was pared by 8 bases and J by 7 bases, with 8 bases of the junction left unmatched. Germline CDR1 is MNHEY and CDR2 is SVGAGI.

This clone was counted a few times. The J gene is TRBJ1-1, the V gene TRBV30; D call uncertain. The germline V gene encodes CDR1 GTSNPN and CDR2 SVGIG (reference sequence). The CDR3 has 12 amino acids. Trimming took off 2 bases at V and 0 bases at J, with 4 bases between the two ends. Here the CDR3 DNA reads TGTGCCTGGAGTTTTGTGAACACTGAAGCTTTCTTT. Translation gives CAWSFVNTEAFF.

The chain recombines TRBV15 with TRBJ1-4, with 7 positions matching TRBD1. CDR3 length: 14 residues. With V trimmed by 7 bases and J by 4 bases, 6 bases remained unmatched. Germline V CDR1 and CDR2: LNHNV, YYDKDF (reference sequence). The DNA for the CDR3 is TGTGCCACCAACAACGACAGGGATAATGAAAAACTGTTTTTT. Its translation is CATNNDRDNEKLFF.

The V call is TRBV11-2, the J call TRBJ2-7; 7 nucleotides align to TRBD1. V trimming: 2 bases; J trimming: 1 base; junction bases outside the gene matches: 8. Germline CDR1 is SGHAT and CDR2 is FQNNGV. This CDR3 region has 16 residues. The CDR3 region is CASSLNVGGASYEQYF. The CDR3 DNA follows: TGTGCCAGCAGCTTAAATGTAGGGGGCGCTTCCTACGAGCAGTACTTC.

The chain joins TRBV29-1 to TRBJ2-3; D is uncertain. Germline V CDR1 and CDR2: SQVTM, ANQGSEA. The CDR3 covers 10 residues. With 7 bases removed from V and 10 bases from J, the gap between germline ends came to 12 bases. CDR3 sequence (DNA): TGCAGCGGCGGAGAGGACCCGCAGTATTTT. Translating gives CSGGEDPQYF.

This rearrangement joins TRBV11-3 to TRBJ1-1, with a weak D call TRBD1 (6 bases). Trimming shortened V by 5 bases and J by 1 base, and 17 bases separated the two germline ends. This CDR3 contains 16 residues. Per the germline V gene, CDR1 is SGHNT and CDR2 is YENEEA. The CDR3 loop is CASSPGTTHPNTEAFF. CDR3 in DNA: TGTGCCAGCAGCCCCGGGACAACTCACCCGAACACTGAAGCTTTCTTT.

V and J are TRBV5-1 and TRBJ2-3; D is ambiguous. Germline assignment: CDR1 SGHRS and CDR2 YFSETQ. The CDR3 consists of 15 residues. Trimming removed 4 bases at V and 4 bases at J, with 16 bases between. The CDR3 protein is CASSPQSLGADTQYF. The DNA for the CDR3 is TGCGCCAGCAGCCCCCAGTCCCTGGGCGCAGATACGCAGTATTTT. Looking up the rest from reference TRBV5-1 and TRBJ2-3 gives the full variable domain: KAGVTQTPRYLIKTRGQQVTLSCSPISGHRSVSWYQQTPGQGLQFLFEYFSETQRNKGNFPGRFSGRQFSNSRSEMNVSTLELGDSALYLCASSPQSLGADTQYFGPGTRLTVL.

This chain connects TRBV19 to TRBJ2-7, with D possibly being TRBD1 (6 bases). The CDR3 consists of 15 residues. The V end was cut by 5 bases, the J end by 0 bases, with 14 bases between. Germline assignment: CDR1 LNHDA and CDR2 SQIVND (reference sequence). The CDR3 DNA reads TGTGCCAGTAGTCAACGGGCCAGGGGCTCCTACGAGCAGTACTTC. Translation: CASSQRARGSYEQYF.

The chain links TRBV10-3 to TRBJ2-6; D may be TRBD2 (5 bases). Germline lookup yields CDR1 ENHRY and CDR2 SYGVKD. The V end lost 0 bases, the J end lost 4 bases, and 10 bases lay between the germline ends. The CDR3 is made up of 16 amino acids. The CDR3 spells CAISESRAQGANVLTF. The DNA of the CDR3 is TGTGCCATCAGTGAGTCGAGGGCCCAGGGGGCCAACGTCCTGACTTTC.

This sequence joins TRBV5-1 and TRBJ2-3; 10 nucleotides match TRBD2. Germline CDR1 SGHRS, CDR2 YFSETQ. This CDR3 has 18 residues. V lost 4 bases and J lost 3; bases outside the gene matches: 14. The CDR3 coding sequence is TGCGCCAGCAGCCCAAGTTACGAAGCGGGAGGGGGGACAGATACGCAGTATTTT. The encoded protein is CASSPSYEAGGGTDTQYF.

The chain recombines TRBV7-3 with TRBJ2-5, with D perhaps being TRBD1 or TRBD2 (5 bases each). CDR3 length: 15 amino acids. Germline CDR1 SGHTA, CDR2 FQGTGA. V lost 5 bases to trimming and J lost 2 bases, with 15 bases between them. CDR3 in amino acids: CASSHTPGPQETQYF. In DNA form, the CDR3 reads TGTGCCAGCAGCCATACGCCGGGACCTCAAGAGACCCAGTACTTC.

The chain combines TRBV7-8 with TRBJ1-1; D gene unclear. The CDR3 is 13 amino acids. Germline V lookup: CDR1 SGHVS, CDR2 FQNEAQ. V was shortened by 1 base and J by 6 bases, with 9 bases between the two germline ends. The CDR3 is CASSLGGSPEAFF. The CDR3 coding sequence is TGTGCCAGCAGCTTAGGCGGCAGCCCTGAAGCTTTCTTT.

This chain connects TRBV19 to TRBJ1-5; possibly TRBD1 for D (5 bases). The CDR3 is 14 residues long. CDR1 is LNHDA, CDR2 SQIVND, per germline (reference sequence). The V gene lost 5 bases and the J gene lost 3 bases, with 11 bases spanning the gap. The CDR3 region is CASSRSRDNQPQHF. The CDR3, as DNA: TGTGCCAGTAGTCGTAGCAGGGACAATCAGCCCCAGCATTTT. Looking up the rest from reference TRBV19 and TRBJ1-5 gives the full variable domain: DGGITQSPKYLFRKEGQNVTLSCEQNLNHDAMYWYRQDPGQGLRLIYYSQIVNDFQKGDIAEGYSVSREKKESFPLTVTSAQKNPTAFYLCASSRSRDNQPQHFGDGTRLSIL.

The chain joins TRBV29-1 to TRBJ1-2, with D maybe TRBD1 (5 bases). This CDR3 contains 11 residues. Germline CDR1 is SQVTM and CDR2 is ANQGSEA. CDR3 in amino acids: CSGGHLYGYTF. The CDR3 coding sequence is TGCAGTGGTGGACATCTCTATGGCTACACCTTC.

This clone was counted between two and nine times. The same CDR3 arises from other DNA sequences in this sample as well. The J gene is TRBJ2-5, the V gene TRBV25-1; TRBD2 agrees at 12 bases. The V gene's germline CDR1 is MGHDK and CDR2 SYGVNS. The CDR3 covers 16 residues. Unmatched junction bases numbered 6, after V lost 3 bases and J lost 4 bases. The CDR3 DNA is TGTGCCAGCAGTGAGCTAGCGGGAGGGCCGGGAGAGACCCAGTACTTC. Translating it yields CASSELAGGPGETQYF. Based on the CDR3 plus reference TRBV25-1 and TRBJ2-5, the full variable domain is EADIYQTPRYLVIGTGKKITLECSQTMGHDKMYWYQQDPGMELHLIHYSYGVNSTEKGDLSSESTVSRIRTEHFPLTLESARPSHTSQYLCASSELAGGPGETQYFGPGTRLLVL.

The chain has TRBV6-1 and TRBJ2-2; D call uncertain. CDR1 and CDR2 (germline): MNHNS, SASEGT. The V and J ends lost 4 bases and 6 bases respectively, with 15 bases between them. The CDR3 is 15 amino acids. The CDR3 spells CASSGRAFGAGELFF. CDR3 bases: TGTGCCAGCAGTGGCCGGGCCTTTGGGGCCGGGGAGCTGTTTTTT.